Listed below are T cell receptor beta chains from one sample, sequenced in a study of vaccination effects on CD4 cells after COVID-19. Sequenced by immunoSEQ multiplex PCR; TCRdb stores in-frame clones only, minus some. Of around 71,000 clones listed, around 72% are singletons. Their recognized antigens are unknown. The specimen was CD4+ T cells from PBMCs cultured with HCoV-OC43 spike peptides, collected before COVID-19 vaccination. Source of these receptors: a human donor who received a COVID-19 vaccine. The CDR3 runs from the conserved cysteine through the conserved F or W. Fields, in order: clone size, J gene, V gene, D gene, CDR3 DNA, CDR3 protein. D genes are given only for firm matches. Clone size is not always given. Where it is, it says once, few, many or a class for expanded clones.

-	TRBJ2-5	TRBV18	-	TGTGCCAGCTCACCGGTGGGAGGAGCCGAGACCCAGTACTTC	CASSPVGGAETQYF
-	TRBJ1-2	TRBV5-1	TRBD1	TGCGCCAGCAGCCCGACAGGGGGCATCAACTATGGCTACACCTTC	CASSPTGGINYGYTF
-	TRBJ2-1	TRBV5-1	-	TGCGCCAGCAGCTCGCAGGTAGGCTACAATGAGCAGTTCTTC	CASSSQVGYNEQFF
-	TRBJ1-5	TRBV6-5	-	TGTGCCAGCAGTTACGTGGATCTGCAGCCCCAGCATTTT	CASSYVDLQPQHF
once	TRBJ2-3	TRBV6-6	-	TGTGCCAGCAGTTACTCGGGTGGGGCGGGGCCAGATACGCAGTATTTT	CASSYSGGAGPDTQYF
-	TRBJ2-5	TRBV6-2/TRBV6-3	TRBD1	TGTGCCAGCAGTTACGTTTGGACAGGGGCTTCATACGAGACCCAGTACTTC	CASSYVWTGASYETQYF
-	TRBJ2-2	TRBV5-1	-	TGCGCCAGCAGCTTGGGGCAGGGTAACCTCGAGCTGTTTTTT	CASSLGQGNLELFF
-	TRBJ1-5	TRBV7-8	TRBD1	TGTGCCAGCAGGCTCGGGCAGGGGGCCCATCAGCCCCAGCATTTT	CASRLGQGAHQPQHF
-	TRBJ2-1	TRBV9	TRBD2	TGTGCCAGCAACAATAGCCCGGGACTAGCGTCCTACAATGAGCAGTTCTTC	CASNNSPGLASYNEQFF
-	TRBJ1-1	TRBV5-1	-	TGCGCCAGCAGCTTCGGACAGCTCATGAACACTGAAGCTTTCTTT	CASSFGQLMNTEAFF
-	TRBJ1-5	TRBV19	TRBD1	TGTGCCAGTAGTGCTGACAGGGGGGGCAATCAGCCCCAGCATTTT	CASSADRGGNQPQHF
once	TRBJ2-5	TRBV5-1	TRBD1	TGCGCCAGCAGCTTGGACAGGGGTTGGGAGACCCAGTACTTC	CASSLDRGWETQYF
-	TRBJ2-5	TRBV20-1	TRBD2	TGCAGTGCGGAGCGGGGGGAGACCCAGTACTTC	CSAERGETQYF
-	TRBJ2-5	TRBV9	-	TGTGCCAGCAGCGTAGGGGGGGAAGAGACCCAGTACTTC	CASSVGGEETQYF
few	TRBJ1-2	TRBV6-5	-	TGTGCCAGCAGGGGGGGGGCAGGAAGAGACTATGGCTACACCTTC	CASRGGAGRDYGYTF
-	TRBJ2-3	TRBV5-4	TRBD2	TGTGCCAGCAGCTTTGCGGGGGGTAGAGATACGCAGTATTTT	CASSFAGGRDTQYF
-	TRBJ2-5	TRBV3-1/TRBV3-2	-	TGTGCCAGCAGCGGGAGGTGGCGGGGCCAAGAGACCCAGTACTTC	CASSGRWRGQETQYF
-	TRBJ2-3	TRBV10-2	-	TGCGCCAGCAGTTTGGCAGGGGAGGCAGATACGCAGTATTTT	CASSLAGEADTQYF
-	TRBJ2-4	TRBV11-3	-	TGTGCCAGCAGCCTTCATCCTTACAGGGCGCGGAATGGCAAAAACATTCAGTACTTC	CASSLHPYRARNGKNIQYF
-	TRBJ2-4	TRBV6-4	TRBD2	TGTGCCAGCAATCCTAGCGGGCCCCAAAACATTCAGTACTTC	CASNPSGPQNIQYF
-	TRBJ2-3	TRBV19	TRBD1	TGTGCCAGTAGTATCGGGGACAGGGACGATACGCAGTATTTT	CASSIGDRDDTQYF
once	TRBJ2-3	TRBV19	TRBD1	TGTGCCAGTAGTAGACAGGGCCTCACAGATACGCAGTATTTT	CASSRQGLTDTQYF
-	TRBJ2-3	TRBV5-1	-	TGCGCCAGCAGCTTGCGCTCCCAGGCGGGAGATACGCAGTATTTT	CASSLRSQAGDTQYF
-	TRBJ2-3	TRBV7-2	-	TGTGCCAGCATCCTCGGAGGAACGGATACGCAGTATTTT	CASILGGTDTQYF
-	TRBJ1-3	TRBV18	TRBD1	TGTGCCAGCTCACAGCCCGGGACAGCCTCTGGAAACACCATATATTTT	CASSQPGTASGNTIYF
few	TRBJ1-5	TRBV18	-	TGTGCCAGCTCACGTCCGGGACAAACCGATGTCCATTTT	CASSRPGQTDVHF